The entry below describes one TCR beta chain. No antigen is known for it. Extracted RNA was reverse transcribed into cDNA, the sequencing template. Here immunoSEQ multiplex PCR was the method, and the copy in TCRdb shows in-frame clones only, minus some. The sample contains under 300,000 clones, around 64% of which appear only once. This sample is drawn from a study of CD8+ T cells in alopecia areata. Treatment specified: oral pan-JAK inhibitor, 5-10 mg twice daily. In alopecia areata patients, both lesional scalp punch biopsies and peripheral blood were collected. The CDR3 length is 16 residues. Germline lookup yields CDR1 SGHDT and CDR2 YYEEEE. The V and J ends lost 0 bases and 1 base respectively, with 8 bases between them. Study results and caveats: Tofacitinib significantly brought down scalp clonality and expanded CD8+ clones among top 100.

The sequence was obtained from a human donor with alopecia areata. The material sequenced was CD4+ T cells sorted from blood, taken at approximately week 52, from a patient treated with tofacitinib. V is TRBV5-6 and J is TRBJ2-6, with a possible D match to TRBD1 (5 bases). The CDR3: CASSLARGSGANVLTF. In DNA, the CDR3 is TGTGCCAGCAGCTTGGCAAGGGGTTCTGGGGCCAACGTCCTGACTTTC.